This T cell receptor (beta chain) was sequenced for a study of blood T cell repertoires in COVID-19. Study-wide context: COVID-19 samples collected from the United States, Italy and Spain covered acute and convalescent phases. PBMCs, B-cell-depleted T cells, or T cells provided the cDNA or gDNA that made up the material.

In the authors' workflow: How many nucleated cells were present was estimated from reference gene primer amplification. Some clones are missing from TCRdb's copy, which holds only in-frame ones; the method was immunoSEQ multiplex PCR. For V, J and clone size, that table is used; D and trimming come from the DNA. The table lists tens of thousands of clones, more than 65% of them singletons. Seattle patients were enrolled during active infection and followed longitudinally. The CDR3 covers 16 residues. Trimming cost V 3 bases and J 1 base; bases outside gene matches: 4. Germline CDR1 and CDR2: LNHDA and SQIVND (reference sequence).

The sample taken for sequencing was peripheral blood. This chain joins TRBV19 and TRBJ1-5; 9 bases line up with TRBD1. The receptor was derived from a man between 65 and 79 years old with COVID-19, enrolled during active disease. The CDR3 protein is CASSITGGWSNQPQHF. The CDR3 nucleotides read TGTGCCAGTAGTATTACAGGGGGCTGGAGCAATCAGCCCCAGCATTTT.